These T cell receptor beta chains were read from a single sample in a study of CD8 T cells in ankylosing spondylitis. TCRdb passed the 5' RACE reads through MiXCR, listing each CDR3 protein once. The sample shows about 130,000 distinct CDR3 sequences, approximately 17% of them seen only once. The material sequenced was blood, either unsorted or a sorted T cell fraction (not recorded which). The receptor set was obtained from a male donor with ankylosing spondylitis. Each CDR3 is given with its conserved first and last residue. The D gene is left open where the match is weak. Size is stated for part of the rows, as once, few or many counts, or as a class when the clone is expanded.

d_call j_call v_call clone_size cdr3_aa cdr3_nt
TRBD2 TRBJ2-1 TRBV4-1 - CASRLAGEGEQFF TGCGCCAGCAGACTAGCGGGAGAGGGTGAGCAGTTCTTC
TRBD1 TRBJ1-1 TRBV12-3/TRBV12-4 - CASSSADYRGTTEAFF TGTGCCAGCAGTTCCGCGGACTACAGGGGGACCACTGAAGCTTTCTTT
- TRBJ2-6 TRBV15 - CATSRVRDGANVLTF TGTGCCACCAGCAGAGTCCGGGACGGGGCCAACGTCCTGACTTTC
- TRBJ2-2 TRBV7-6 few CASSLTETGELFF TGTGCCAGCAGCTTGACAGAAACCGGGGAGCTGTTTTTT
TRBD2 TRBJ2-7 TRBV20-1 - CSARGGLALYEQYF TGCAGTGCTAGGGGGGGACTAGCGCTGTACGAGCAGTACTTC
- TRBJ2-7 TRBV4-3 few CASSQDRASESYEQYF TGCGCCAGCAGCCAAGACCGGGCTAGCGAAAGTTACGAGCAGTACTTC
- TRBJ2-6 TRBV2 few CASSLQRVVVGANVLTF TGTGCCAGCAGTTTACAAAGAGTAGTAGTGGGGGCCAACGTCCTGACTTTC
- TRBJ2-4 TRBV18 few CASSPTAYLAKNIQYF TGTGCCAGCTCACCAACAGCATACTTAGCCAAAAACATTCAGTACTTC
- TRBJ2-6 TRBV27 many CASSLLTPGANVLTF TGTGCCAGCAGCCTTCTTACGCCTGGGGCCAACGTCCTGACTTTC
- TRBJ2-2 TRBV4-2 - CASSQDRTPTGELFF TGTGCCAGCAGCCAAGATCGGACTCCCACCGGGGAGCTGTTTTTT
TRBD2 TRBJ2-2 TRBV27 few CASSQTSGLAGVVTGELFF TGTGCCAGCAGTCAAACATCAGGACTAGCGGGAGTTGTCACCGGGGAGCTGTTTTTT